The T cell receptor beta chain under discussion was sequenced for a study of cytomegalovirus exposure and HLA in healthy donors. Points from the study as a whole: Donor immune exposure was known only as CMV serostatus. While the bulk of TCR sequences proved rare, some public TCRs turned up in many donors. The authors later found HLA-associated TCR beta chains more clonally expanded than equally common others. A later analysis linked around 15,000 TCR beta sequences to HLA alleles at 0.05 false discovery rate.

To note about this clone: The antigen is not known.

The PCR employed 60 Vbeta primers together with 13 Jbeta primers. Clones were sequenced by immunoSEQ multiplex PCR, and TCRdb holds only the in-frame ones, with some missing. The data show fewer than 200,000 clones, with around 75% seen just once and less than 2% held by the top ten. Trimming shortened V by 4 bases and J by 3 bases, and 23 bases separated the two germline ends. This CDR3 spans 17 amino acids. Germline V CDR1 and CDR2: SGHKS, YYEKEE (reference sequence). Material for sequencing was PBMCs. The sequence was obtained from a woman aged 25-40 years in good health and CMV-seronegative. The chain employs TRBV5-5 and TRBJ2-7; maybe TRBD2 (5 bases). This chain's CDR3 is CASSNRGWELGDYEQYF. The CDR3, as DNA: TGTGCCAGCAGCAATCGGGGATGGGAACTCGGCGACTACGAGCAGTACTTC.